Each of the 27 T cell receptor beta chains below was sequenced from the same sample in a study of T cells in Graves' hyperthyroidism and ophthalmopathy. Amplification targeted TCR beta CDR3 regions from RNA transcripts. The HTBI set primed first-round TCR CDR3 RT-PCR. MiXCR, applied by TCRdb to the multiplex PCR reads, yields one record per CDR3 protein. This table holds 410,000 or so distinct CDR3 sequences, under 15% found once. The sample consisted of blood. The receptor set was obtained from a man between 18 and 35 years old with Graves' ophthalmopathy.

This clonotype was observed at least ten times. The chain is built from TRBV2 and TRBJ2-7; 9 bases fit TRBD1. V lost 8 bases to trimming and J lost 3 bases; unmatched junction nucleotides: 2. This CDR3 comprises 12 residues. Looked up from germline, CDR1 is SNHLY and CDR2 is FYNNEI. The DNA of the CDR3 is TGTGCCAGCCGGGGACAGGGCTACGAGCAGTACTTC. It translates to CASRGQGYEQYF.

This clonotype has a handful of counts. V gene TRBV6-1 combines with J gene TRBJ2-6; D is uncertain. Germline V gives CDR1 MNHNS, CDR2 SASEGT. Trimming left V 5 bases short and J 0 bases short, with 11 bases between. The CDR3 covers 16 residues. Here the CDR3 DNA reads TGTGCCAGCAGTAGCGACGGAACCTCTGGGGCCAACGTCCTGACTTTC. It specifies CASSSDGTSGANVLTF.

This clonotype was seen repeatedly, ten times or more. This sequence joins TRBV18 and TRBJ2-1; D uncertain. The CDR3 length is 14 residues. CDR1 KGHSH and CDR2 LQKENI come from the germline V gene. V lost 3 bases and J 1 base, leaving 7 bases between the germline ends. CDR3 sequence reads: CASSPLGSYNEQFF. For the CDR3, the DNA is TGTGCCAGCTCACCTCTCGGGTCCTACAATGAGCAGTTCTTC.

With regard to this clonotype: This sequence may be a read error, since a much larger clone differs from it by one base. This rearrangement joins TRBV11-2 to TRBJ2-7; TRBD2 matches 9 bases. CDR3 length: 14 residues. Germline loops: CDR1 SGHAT, CDR2 FQNNGV. This CDR3 is CAGSLPSGDYEQYF. In nucleotides, the CDR3 is TGTGCCGGCAGCTTACCTAGCGGGGACTACGAGCAGTACTTC.

This clonotype has more than one count but fewer than ten. V and J are TRBV6-1 and TRBJ2-3; 8 bases are shared with TRBD1. The last part of the DNA fits TRBJ1-5 better; the J call may be wrong. In germline, CDR1 is MNHNS, CDR2 SASEGT. The length of the CDR3 is 12 residues. The CDR3 nucleotides read TGTGCCAGCAGTCAGGGGGCAGATACGCAGCATTTT. Translated, it gives CASSQGADTQHF.

This clonotype was found many times. This rearrangement joins TRBV18 to TRBJ2-7; 9 nucleotides align to TRBD2. Germline assignment: CDR1 KGHSH and CDR2 LQKENI. V gave up 0 bases and J gave up 5 bases; unmatched junction bases: 5. The CDR3 has 15 amino acids. CDR3 protein: CASSPPAGGPHEQYF. The CDR3 DNA follows: TGTGCCAGCTCACCACCGGCGGGAGGGCCCCACGAGCAGTACTTC.

This clonotype has a count of ten or more. The J gene is TRBJ2-1, the V gene TRBV5-6; a weak D match, TRBD2 (7 bases). The CDR3 sequence is 12 residues long. The ends were cut back, 6 bases at V and 9 bases at J, with 13 bases in the middle. From germline, CDR1 is SGHDT and CDR2 YYEEEE. CDR3 amino acids: CASNKGGGEQFF. CDR3 coding DNA: TGTGCCAGCAATAAAGGGGGGGGTGAGCAGTTCTTC.

This clonotype was seen ten or more times. The V and J genes are TRBV11-2 and TRBJ2-7, with 7 bases matching TRBD2. CDR3 length: 14 residues. The germline gives CDR1 SGHAT, CDR2 FQNNGV. V lost 3 bases to trimming and J lost 3 bases; unmatched junction nucleotides: 5. This chain's CDR3 is CASSLGGDHYEQYF. The CDR3 coding sequence is TGTGCCAGCAGCTTGGGGGGGGACCACTACGAGCAGTACTTC.

At least ten counts were recorded for this clonotype. The chain employs TRBV7-9 and TRBJ2-7; 9 bases map to TRBD1. This CDR3 is built from 14 residues. Germline loops: CDR1 SEHNR, CDR2 FQNEAQ (reference sequence). Unmatched junction bases numbered 7, after V lost 10 bases and J lost 0 bases. The CDR3 loop reads CAIPDRGSSYEQYF. In nucleotides, the CDR3 is TGTGCCATTCCTGACAGGGGGAGCTCCTACGAGCAGTACTTC.

This clonotype came up many times. The chain is built from TRBV19 and TRBJ2-7; TRBD2 is a possible D gene (5 bases). Trimming shortened V by 5 bases and J by 4 bases, and 18 bases separated the two germline ends. The CDR3 length is 15 residues. Germline loops: CDR1 LNHDA, CDR2 SQIVND (reference sequence). The CDR3 is CASSLTGSLAYEQYF. The DNA for the CDR3 is TGTGCCAGTAGTCTAACGGGCAGCTTAGCGTACGAGCAGTACTTC.

This clonotype has just a few counts. The chain employs TRBV20-1 and TRBJ2-3; D is perhaps TRBD1 (8 bases). The V end was cut by 6 bases, the J end by 6 bases, with 16 bases between. The CDR3 covers 13 residues. Germline loops: CDR1 DFQATT, CDR2 SNEGSKA (reference sequence). The CDR3 is CSAHRGGPDTQYF. The CDR3 DNA follows: TGCAGTGCGCACAGGGGGGGGCCGGATACGCAGTATTTT.

This clonotype was recorded a few times. The rearrangement uses TRBV6-1 and TRBJ2-7, with TRBD1 identical over 7 bases. After removal of 10 bases from V and 4 bases from J, the junction contained 7 bases not matched to a gene. The CDR3 is made up of 12 amino acids. Germline loops: CDR1 MNHNS, CDR2 SASEGT. This CDR3 is CATRTGAYEQYF. The CDR3 nucleotides are TGTGCCACCCGGACAGGTGCATACGAGCAGTACTTC.

This clonotype was counted many times. The chain combines TRBV11-3 with TRBJ2-3; D is undetermined. In germline, CDR1 is SGHNT, CDR2 YENEEA. The ends were cut back, 6 bases at V and 0 bases at J, with 4 bases in the middle. The CDR3 has 12 amino acids. CDR3 DNA sequence: TGTGCCAGCAGGGAAAGCACAGATACGCAGTATTTT. Translating gives CASRESTDTQYF.

This clonotype was counted many times. The chain carries TRBV6-1 and TRBJ2-5, with 11 bases aligning to TRBD2. The CDR3 totals 15 residues. V trimming: 4 bases; J trimming: 7 bases; junction bases outside the gene matches: 8. CDR1 and CDR2 (germline): MNHNS, SASEGT. The CDR3 coding sequence is TGTGCCAGCAGTGCCAGGACTAGCGGGCTGCCGACCCAGTACTTC. Amino acid sequence: CASSARTSGLPTQYF.

The chain uses TRBV6-1 and TRBJ2-2; 7 bases line up with TRBD1. Germline CDR1 MNHNS, CDR2 SASEGT. There are 15 residues in the CDR3. With 11 bases clipped from V and 4 bases from J, the junction kept 13 bases outside the gene matches. CDR3 DNA sequence: TGTGCCTTCCCGTCGGCAGGGGGTGGCACCGGGGAGCTGTTTTTT. This translates into CAFPSAGGGTGELFF.

V gene TRBV5-1 combines with J gene TRBJ2-5; D possibly corresponds to TRBD2 (5 bases). The CDR3 is made up of 18 amino acids. The germline V gene has CDR1 SGHRS and CDR2 YFSETQ. Trimming removed 0 bases from V and 5 bases from J, with 23 bases in between. CDR3 protein: CASSLVPFGLPGGETQYF. In nucleotides, the CDR3 is TGCGCCAGCAGCTTGGTTCCCTTCGGACTGCCCGGCGGGGAGACCCAGTACTTC.

The sample holds many counts of this clonotype. This chain joins TRBV7-9 and TRBJ2-1; D is undetermined. Trimming pared 5 bases from V and 5 bases from J, leaving 16 bases between. Germline loops: CDR1 SEHNR, CDR2 FQNEAQ (reference sequence). The CDR3 contains 15 residues. CDR3 bases: TGTGCCAGCAGCCCAACATCAGCCGGGCACAATGAGCAGTTCTTC. It codes for CASSPTSAGHNEQFF.

This chain connects TRBV10-3 to TRBJ1-2; 7 nucleotides match TRBD1. Germline loops: CDR1 ENHRY, CDR2 SYGVKD. J was trimmed by 2 bases and V by 2 bases; bases with no gene match: 11. CDR3 length: 17 residues. The CDR3 DNA reads as TGTGCCATCAGTGAGGATAGACAGGGCCCGTCCAACTATGGCTACACCTTC. Amino acids: CAISEDRQGPSNYGYTF.

The rearrangement links TRBV6-1 to TRBJ1-2, with TRBD1 identical over 9 bases. Germline V gene sequence: CDR1 MNHNS, CDR2 SASEGT. V dropped 7 bases and J dropped 4; count of bases not matched to a gene: 7. The CDR3 sequence is 14 residues long. CDR3 sequence (DNA): TGTGCCAGCATCAAACGGGACAGGGCCTATGGCTACACCTTC. Amino acid sequence: CASIKRDRAYGYTF.

There are many counts of this clonotype. The chain combines TRBV27 with TRBJ2-1; D uncertain. This CDR3 has 15 amino acids. V lost 3 bases and J 6 bases, leaving 15 bases between the germline ends. The germline CDR1 and CDR2 sequences are MNHEY and SMNVEV (reference sequence). CDR3 coding DNA: TGTGCCAGCAGTTTCATGATGCAGACATCCAATGAGCAGTTCTTC. Its translation: CASSFMMQTSNEQFF.

The chain recombines TRBV7-6 with TRBJ2-5; 8 bases fit TRBD2. V lost 7 bases, J lost 5 bases, and 9 bases stayed unmatched. In germline, CDR1 is SGHVS, CDR2 FNYEAQ. This CDR3 region has 14 residues. As DNA, the CDR3 is TGTGCCAGCACCTCGGGAGGGGGTCTGGAGACCCAGTACTTC. It specifies CASTSGGGLETQYF.

This clonotype has a handful of counts. This sequence joins TRBV7-3 and TRBJ2-3; 8 positions agree with TRBD2. Per germline, CDR1 SGHTA and CDR2 FQGTGA. The V segment lost 5 bases and the J segment 0 bases; nucleotides outside the gene matches: 7. The CDR3 length is 16 residues. The CDR3 protein is CASSVTAGGSTDTQYF. The CDR3 coding sequence is TGTGCCAGCAGCGTCACCGCGGGAGGAAGCACAGATACGCAGTATTTT.

This clonotype was observed many times. This rearrangement joins TRBV7-2 to TRBJ2-7, with 13 bases matching TRBD2. The CDR3 spans 14 residues. The V and J ends lost 5 bases and 7 bases, in that order; junction bases with no gene match: 5. Germline V gene data show CDR1 as SGHTA and CDR2 as FQGNSA. The CDR3 DNA reads TGTGCCAGCAGCAGACTAGCGGGGGGAGGAGAGCAGTACTTC. Amino acids: CASSRLAGGGEQYF.

The V gene is TRBV11-2, the J gene TRBJ2-5, with 11 bases matching TRBD2. The CDR3 runs to 16 residues. The V gene's germline CDR1 is SGHAT and CDR2 FQNNGV. The junction had 15 bases not matched to a gene; V was cut back by 10 bases and J by 5 bases. The CDR3: CATSRLLAGVTETQYF. DNA of the CDR3: TGTGCCACGTCACGCTTACTAGCGGGAGTGACGGAGACCCAGTACTTC.

The J gene is TRBJ2-3, the V gene TRBV20-1, with a tentative D call TRBD2 (5 bases). The V end was cut by 5 bases, the J end by 7 bases, with 16 bases between. Germline loops: CDR1 DFQATT, CDR2 SNEGSKA (reference sequence). The CDR3 is made up of 13 amino acids. CDR3 sequence: CSAGSGEWNTQYF. DNA for the CDR3: TGCAGTGCTGGCTCCGGGGAATGGAATACGCAGTATTTT.

Only a few counts were recorded for this clonotype. The rearrangement links TRBV5-6 to TRBJ1-1, with a possible D match to TRBD1 (6 bases). V was trimmed by 4 bases and J by 0 bases, leaving 10 bases between them. This CDR3 has 14 amino acids. Germline V gives CDR1 SGHDT, CDR2 YYEEEE. The CDR3 here is CASSPDSLNTEAFF. In nucleotides, the CDR3 is TGTGCCAGCAGCCCGGACAGCTTGAACACTGAAGCTTTCTTT.

This chain uses TRBV5-6 with TRBJ2-7; perhaps TRBD2 as D (5 bases). The CDR3 is 12 amino acids. V was shortened by 0 bases and J by 7 bases, with 8 bases between the two germline ends. Germline CDR1 and CDR2: SGHDT and YYEEEE. The CDR3 nucleotides read TGTGCCAGCAGCTTGGAAAGAGGGGAGCAGTACTTC. It specifies CASSLERGEQYF.